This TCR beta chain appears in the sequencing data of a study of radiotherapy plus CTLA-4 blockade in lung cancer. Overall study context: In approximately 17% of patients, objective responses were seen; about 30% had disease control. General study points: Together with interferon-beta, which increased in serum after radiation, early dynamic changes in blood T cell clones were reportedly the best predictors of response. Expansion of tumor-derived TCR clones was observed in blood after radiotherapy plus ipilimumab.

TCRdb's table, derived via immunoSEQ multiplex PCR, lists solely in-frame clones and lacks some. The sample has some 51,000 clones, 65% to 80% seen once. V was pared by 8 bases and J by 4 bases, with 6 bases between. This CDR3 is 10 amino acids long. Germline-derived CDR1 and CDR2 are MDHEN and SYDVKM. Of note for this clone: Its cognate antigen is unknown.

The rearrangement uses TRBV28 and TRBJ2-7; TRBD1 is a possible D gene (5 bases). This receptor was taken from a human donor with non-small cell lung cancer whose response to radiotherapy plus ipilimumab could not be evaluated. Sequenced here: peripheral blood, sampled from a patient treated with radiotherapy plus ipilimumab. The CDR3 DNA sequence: TGTGCCAGCGGACATTACGAGCAGTACTTC. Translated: CASGHYEQYF.